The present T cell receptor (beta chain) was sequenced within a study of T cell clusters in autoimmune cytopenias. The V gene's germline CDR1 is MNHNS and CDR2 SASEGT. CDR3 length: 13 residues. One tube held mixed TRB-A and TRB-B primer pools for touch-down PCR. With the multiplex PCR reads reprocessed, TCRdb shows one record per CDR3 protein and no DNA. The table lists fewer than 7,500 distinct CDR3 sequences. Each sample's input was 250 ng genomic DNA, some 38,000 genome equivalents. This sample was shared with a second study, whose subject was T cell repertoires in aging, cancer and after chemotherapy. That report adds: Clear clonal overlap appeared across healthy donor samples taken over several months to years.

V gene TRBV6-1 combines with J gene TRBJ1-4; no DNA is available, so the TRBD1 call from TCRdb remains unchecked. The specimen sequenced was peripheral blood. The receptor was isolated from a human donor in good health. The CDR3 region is CASGTERNEKLFF.